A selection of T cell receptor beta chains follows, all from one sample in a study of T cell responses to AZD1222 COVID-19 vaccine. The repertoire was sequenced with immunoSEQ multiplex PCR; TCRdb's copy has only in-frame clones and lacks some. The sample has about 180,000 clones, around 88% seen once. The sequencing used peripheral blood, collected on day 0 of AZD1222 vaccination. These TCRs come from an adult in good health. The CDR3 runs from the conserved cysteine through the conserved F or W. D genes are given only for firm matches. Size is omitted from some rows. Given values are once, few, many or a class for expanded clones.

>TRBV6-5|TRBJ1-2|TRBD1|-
CASSFQGGGYGYTF
TGTGCCAGCAGTTTTCAGGGGGGCGGCTATGGCTACACCTTC
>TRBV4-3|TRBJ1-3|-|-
CASSHSGGTGNTIYF
TGCGCCAGCAGCCATAGCGGGGGGACTGGAAACACCATATATTTT
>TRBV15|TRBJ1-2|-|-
CATSRDGGGGSFYGYTF
TGTGCCACCAGCAGAGATGGGGGGGGCGGCAGCTTCTATGGCTACACCTTC
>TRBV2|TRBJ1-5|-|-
CASSLGGYSNQPQHF
TGTGCCAGCAGTTTAGGGGGTTATAGCAATCAGCCCCAGCATTTT
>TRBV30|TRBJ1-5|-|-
CAWSDGNQPQHF
TGTGCCTGGAGTGATGGCAATCAGCCCCAGCATTTT
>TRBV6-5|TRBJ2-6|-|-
CASGKGAFGANVLTF
TGTGCCAGTGGGAAAGGGGCTTTCGGGGCCAACGTCCTGACTTTC
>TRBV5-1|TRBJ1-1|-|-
CASSTGIGRTEAFF
TGCGCCAGCAGCACTGGTATCGGTCGGACTGAAGCTTTCTTT
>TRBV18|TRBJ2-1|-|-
CASSPPVGSYNEQFF
TGTGCCAGCTCACCACCGGTGGGTTCCTACAATGAGCAGTTCTTC
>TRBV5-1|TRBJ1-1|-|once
CASKPPGPGMNTEAFF
TGCGCCAGCAAGCCCCCCGGCCCTGGGATGAACACTGAAGCTTTCTTT
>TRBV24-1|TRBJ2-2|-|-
CATSTAKGATGELFF
TGTGCCACCAGTACTGCCAAAGGCGCCACCGGGGAGCTGTTTTTT
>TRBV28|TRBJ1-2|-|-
CASSLWDFANYGYTF
TGTGCCAGCAGCTTGTGGGACTTCGCTAACTATGGCTACACCTTC
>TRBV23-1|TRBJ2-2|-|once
CASSPAMAGELFF
TGCGCCAGCAGTCCGGCCATGGCCGGGGAGCTGTTTTTT
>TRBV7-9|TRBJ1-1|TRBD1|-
CASSSAGQHMNTEAFF
TGTGCCAGCAGCTCAGCGGGACAGCACATGAACACTGAAGCTTTCTTT